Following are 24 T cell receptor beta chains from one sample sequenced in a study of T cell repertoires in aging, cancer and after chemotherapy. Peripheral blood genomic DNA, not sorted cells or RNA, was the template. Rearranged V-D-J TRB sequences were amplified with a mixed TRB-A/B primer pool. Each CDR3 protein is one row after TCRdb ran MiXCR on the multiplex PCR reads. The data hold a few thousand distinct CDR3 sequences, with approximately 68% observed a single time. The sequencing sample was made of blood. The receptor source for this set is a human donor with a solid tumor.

The CDR3: CASKSSYNSPLHF. The CDR3 coding sequence is TGTGCCAGCAAGTCATCCTATAATTCACCCCTCCACTTT. The chain combines TRBV27 with TRBJ1-6; D gene ambiguous. Trimming pared 7 bases from V and 1 base from J, leaving 5 bases between. Germline lookup yields CDR1 MNHEY and CDR2 SMNVEV (reference sequence). The CDR3 is 13 amino acids.

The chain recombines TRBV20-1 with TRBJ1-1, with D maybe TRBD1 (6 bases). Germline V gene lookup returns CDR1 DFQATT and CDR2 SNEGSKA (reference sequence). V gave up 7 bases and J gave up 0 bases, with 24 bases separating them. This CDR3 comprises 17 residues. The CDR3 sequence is CSVPVRGLVPMNTEAFF. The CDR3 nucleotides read TGCAGTGTACCGGTCCGGGGGCTCGTTCCCATGAACACTGAAGCTTTCTTT.

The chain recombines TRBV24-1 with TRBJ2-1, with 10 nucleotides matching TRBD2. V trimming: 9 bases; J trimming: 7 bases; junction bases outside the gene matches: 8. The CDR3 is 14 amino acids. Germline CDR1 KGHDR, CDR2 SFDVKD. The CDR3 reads CATGGSGRANEQFF. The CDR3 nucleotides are TGTGCCACCGGGGGCAGCGGGAGGGCAAATGAGCAGTTCTTC.

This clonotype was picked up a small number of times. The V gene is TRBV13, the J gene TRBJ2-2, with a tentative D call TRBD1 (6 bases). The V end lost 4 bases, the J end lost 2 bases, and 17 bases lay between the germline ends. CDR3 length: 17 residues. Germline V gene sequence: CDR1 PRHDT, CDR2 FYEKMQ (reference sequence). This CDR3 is CASSSQTGLYNTGELFF. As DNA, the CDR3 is TGTGCCAGCAGCTCTCAAACAGGGCTTTACAACACCGGGGAGCTGTTTTTT.

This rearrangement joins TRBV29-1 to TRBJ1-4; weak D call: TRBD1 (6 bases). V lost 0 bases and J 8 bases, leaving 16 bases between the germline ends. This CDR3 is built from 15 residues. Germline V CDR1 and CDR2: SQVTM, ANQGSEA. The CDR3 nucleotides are TGCAGCGTTGAAGATCGGACGTCAGGGGTGGAAAAACTGTTTTTT. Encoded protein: CSVEDRTSGVEKLFF.

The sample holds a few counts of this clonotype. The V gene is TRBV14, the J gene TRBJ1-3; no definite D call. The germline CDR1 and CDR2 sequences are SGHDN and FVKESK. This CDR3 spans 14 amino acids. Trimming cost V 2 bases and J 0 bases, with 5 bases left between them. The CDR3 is CASSQRNSGNTIYF. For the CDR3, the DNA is TGTGCCAGCAGCCAAAGGAACTCTGGAAACACCATATATTTT.

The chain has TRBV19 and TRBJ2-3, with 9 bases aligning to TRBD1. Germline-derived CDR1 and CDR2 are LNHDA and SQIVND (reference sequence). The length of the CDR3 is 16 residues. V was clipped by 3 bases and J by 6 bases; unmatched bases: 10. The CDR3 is CASSMMGQGIIDTQYF. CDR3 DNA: TGTGCCAGTAGTATGATGGGACAGGGCATCATTGATACGCAGTATTTT.

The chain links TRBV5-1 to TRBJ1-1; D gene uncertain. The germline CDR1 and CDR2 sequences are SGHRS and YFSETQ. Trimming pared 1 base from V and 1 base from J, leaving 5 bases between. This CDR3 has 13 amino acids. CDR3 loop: CASSLNRNTEAFF. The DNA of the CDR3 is TGCGCCAGCAGCTTGAACAGGAACACTGAAGCTTTCTTT.

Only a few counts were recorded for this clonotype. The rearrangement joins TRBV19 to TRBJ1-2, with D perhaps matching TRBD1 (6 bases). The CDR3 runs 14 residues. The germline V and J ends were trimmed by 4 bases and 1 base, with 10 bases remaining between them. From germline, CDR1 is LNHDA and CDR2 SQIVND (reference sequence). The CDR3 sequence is CASSTDRSNYGYTF. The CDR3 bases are TGTGCCAGTAGTACTGACAGGAGTAACTATGGCTACACCTTC.

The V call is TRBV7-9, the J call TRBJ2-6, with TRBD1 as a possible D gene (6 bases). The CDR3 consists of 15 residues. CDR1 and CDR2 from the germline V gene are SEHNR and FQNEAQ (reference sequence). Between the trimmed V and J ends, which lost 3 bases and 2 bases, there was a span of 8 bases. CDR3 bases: TGTGCCAGCAGCTTGGGACACCCTGGGGCCAACGTCCTGACTTTC. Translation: CASSLGHPGANVLTF. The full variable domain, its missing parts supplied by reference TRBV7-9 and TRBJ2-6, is DTGVSQNPRHKITKRGQNVTFRCDPISEHNRLYWYRQTLGQGPEFLTYFQNEAQLEKSRLLSDRFSAERPKGSFSTLEIQRTEQGDSAMYLCASSLGHPGANVLTFGAGSRLTVL.

CDR3 amino acids: CASSLVARESHEQYF. The CDR3 DNA reads TGCGCCAGCAGCTTGGTAGCGCGGGAGAGCCACGAGCAGTACTTC. The gene calls are TRBV5-1 and TRBJ2-7, with TRBD2 matching over 7 bases. Germline loops: CDR1 SGHRS, CDR2 YFSETQ. After removal of 0 bases from V and 5 bases from J, the junction contained 8 bases not matched to a gene. The CDR3 totals 15 residues.

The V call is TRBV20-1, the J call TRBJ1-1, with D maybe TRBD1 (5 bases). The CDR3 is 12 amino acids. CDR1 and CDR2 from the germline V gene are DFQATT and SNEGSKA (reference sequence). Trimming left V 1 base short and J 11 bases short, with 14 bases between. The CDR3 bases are TGCAGTGCTAGAGCGGGGACGGTGAACGCTTTCTTT. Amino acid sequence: CSARAGTVNAFF.

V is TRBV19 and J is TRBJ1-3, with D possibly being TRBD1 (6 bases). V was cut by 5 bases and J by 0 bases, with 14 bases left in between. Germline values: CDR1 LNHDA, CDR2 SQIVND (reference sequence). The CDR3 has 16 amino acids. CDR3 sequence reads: CASSFLGHASGNTIYF. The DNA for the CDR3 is TGTGCCAGTAGTTTCCTGGGACATGCCTCTGGAAACACCATATATTTT.

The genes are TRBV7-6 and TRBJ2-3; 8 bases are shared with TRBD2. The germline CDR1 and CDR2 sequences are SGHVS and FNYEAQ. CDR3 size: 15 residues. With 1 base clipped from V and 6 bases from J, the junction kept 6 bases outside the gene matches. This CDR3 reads CASSLDGGAYDTQYF. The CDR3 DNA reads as TGTGCCAGCAGCTTAGACGGGGGGGCGTATGATACGCAGTATTTT.

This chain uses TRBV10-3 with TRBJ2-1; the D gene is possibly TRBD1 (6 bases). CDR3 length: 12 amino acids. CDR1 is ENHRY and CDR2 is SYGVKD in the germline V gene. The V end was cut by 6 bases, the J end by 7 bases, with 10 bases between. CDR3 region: CAIRGTTNEQFF. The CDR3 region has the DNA TGTGCCATCAGGGGGACAACGAATGAGCAGTTCTTC.

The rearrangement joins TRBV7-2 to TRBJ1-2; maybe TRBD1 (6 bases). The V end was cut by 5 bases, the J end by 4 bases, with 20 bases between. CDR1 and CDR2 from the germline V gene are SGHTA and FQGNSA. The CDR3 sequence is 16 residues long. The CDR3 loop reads CASSPSRGGPGYGYTF. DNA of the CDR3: TGTGCCAGCAGCCCCAGCCGAGGGGGGCCCGGCTATGGCTACACCTTC.

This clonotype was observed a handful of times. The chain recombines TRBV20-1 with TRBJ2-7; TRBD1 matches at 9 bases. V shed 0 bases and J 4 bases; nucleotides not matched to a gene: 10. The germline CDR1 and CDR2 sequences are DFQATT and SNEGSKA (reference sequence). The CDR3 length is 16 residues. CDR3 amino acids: CSARDLDRGTLYEQYF. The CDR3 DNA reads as TGCAGTGCTAGAGACCTCGACAGGGGGACCCTATACGAGCAGTACTTC.

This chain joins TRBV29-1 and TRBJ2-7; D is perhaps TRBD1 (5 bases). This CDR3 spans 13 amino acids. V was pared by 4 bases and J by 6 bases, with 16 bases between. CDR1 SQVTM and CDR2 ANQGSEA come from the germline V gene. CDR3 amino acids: CSVGASRGSEQYF. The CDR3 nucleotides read TGCAGCGTTGGGGCGTCTAGGGGATCCGAGCAGTACTTC.

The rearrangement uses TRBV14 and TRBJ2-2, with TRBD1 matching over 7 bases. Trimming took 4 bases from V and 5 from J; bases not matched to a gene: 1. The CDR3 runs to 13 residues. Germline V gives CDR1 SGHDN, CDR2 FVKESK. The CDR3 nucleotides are TGTGCCAGCAGCCTACAGGGGACCGGGGAGCTGTTTTTT. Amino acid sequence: CASSLQGTGELFF.

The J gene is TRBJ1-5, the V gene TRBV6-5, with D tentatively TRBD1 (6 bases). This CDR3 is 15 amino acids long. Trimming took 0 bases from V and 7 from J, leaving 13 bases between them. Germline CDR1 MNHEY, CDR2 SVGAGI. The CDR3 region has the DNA TGTGCCAGCAGTTACTCCGGGGGGCTCAGGCAGCCCCAGCATTTT. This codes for CASSYSGGLRQPQHF.

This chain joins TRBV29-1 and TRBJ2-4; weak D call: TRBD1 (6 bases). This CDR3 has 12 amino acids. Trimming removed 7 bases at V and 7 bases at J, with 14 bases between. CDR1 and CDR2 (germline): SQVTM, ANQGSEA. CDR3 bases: TGCAGCGGACAGGCTCCGGGGAACATTCAGTACTTC. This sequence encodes CSGQAPGNIQYF.

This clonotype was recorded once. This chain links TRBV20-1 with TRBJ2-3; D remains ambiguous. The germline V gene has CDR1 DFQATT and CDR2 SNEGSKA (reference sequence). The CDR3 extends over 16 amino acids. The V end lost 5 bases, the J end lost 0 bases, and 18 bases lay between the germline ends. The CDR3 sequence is CSALDWKAASTDTQYF. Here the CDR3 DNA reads TGCAGTGCTCTCGACTGGAAAGCTGCTAGCACAGATACGCAGTATTTT.

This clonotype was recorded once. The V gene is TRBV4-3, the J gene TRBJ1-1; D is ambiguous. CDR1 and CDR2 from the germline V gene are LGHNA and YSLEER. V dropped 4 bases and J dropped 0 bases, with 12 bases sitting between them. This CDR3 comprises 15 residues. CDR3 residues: CASSPRVDMNTEAFF. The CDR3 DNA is TGCGCCAGCAGCCCGCGGGTAGACATGAACACTGAAGCTTTCTTT.

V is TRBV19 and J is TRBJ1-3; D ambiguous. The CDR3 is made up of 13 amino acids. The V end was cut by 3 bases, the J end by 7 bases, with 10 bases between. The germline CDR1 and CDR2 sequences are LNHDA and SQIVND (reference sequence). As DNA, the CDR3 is TGTGCCAGTAGTATTTCCCCGGGGAACACCATATATTTT. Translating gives CASSISPGNTIYF.